The 8 T cell receptor beta chains reported below all come from one sample, sequenced in a study of regulatory T cells in long-lasting Graves disease. The time point here: newly diagnosed GD, antithyroid drugs for less than 3 months. RNA extracted from PBMCs served as the sequencing template. Arm-PCR with iRepertoire HTBI primers amplified the CDR3 regions for these TCR beta libraries. TCRdb processed the multiplex PCR reads anew with MiXCR; each CDR3 protein has one entry. The repertoire holds hundreds of thousands of distinct CDR3 sequences, 15% to 20% seen once, with 18% in the top ten. These data also formed part of another study, on T cells in Graves' hyperthyroidism and ophthalmopathy.

Specimen: peripheral blood mononuclear cells (PBMCs), collected at new diagnosis, from a patient treated with antithyroid drugs. These receptor sequences come from a woman younger than 45 with Graves disease.

This clonotype was detected a few times. The chain recombines TRBV7-8 with TRBJ2-3; D is perhaps TRBD1 (6 bases). Looked up from germline, CDR1 is SGHVS and CDR2 is FQNEAQ. Trimming took off 7 bases at V and 2 bases at J, with 16 bases between the two ends. The CDR3 consists of 15 residues. The CDR3 loop reads CASTLRRDNTDTQYF. The CDR3 DNA follows: TGTGCCAGCACCCTTAGACGGGACAACACAGATACGCAGTATTTT.

The chain joins TRBV20-1 to TRBJ2-7, with TRBD2 matching 9 bases. Germline CDR1 is DFQATT and CDR2 is SNEGSKA (reference sequence). J lost 2 bases, V lost 5 bases, and 10 bases had no gene match. The CDR3 loop spans 15 amino acids. The CDR3 spells CSASIAGVPTYEQYF. As DNA, the CDR3 is TGCAGTGCTTCCATAGCGGGAGTGCCTACCTACGAGCAGTACTTC.

The chain uses TRBV20-1 and TRBJ2-7; 7 positions agree with TRBD2. V was pared by 6 bases and J by 0 bases, with 5 bases of the junction left unmatched. The CDR3 length is 13 residues. The germline CDR1 and CDR2 sequences are DFQATT and SNEGSKA (reference sequence). The CDR3 DNA reads TGCAGTGCCAACGGGGACTACTCCTACGAGCAGTACTTC. Amino acids: CSANGDYSYEQYF.

The sample holds many counts of this clonotype. The chain recombines TRBV28 with TRBJ1-1; 8 bases are a match to TRBD1. The length of the CDR3 is 14 residues. Trimming at V came to 7 bases and at J to 6 bases, leaving 10 bases not matched to a gene. Germline-derived CDR1 and CDR2 are MDHEN and SYDVKM. The CDR3 DNA is TGTGCCAGCACCCTTGGACAGGGAATGCCTGAAGCTTTCTTT. It codes for CASTLGQGMPEAFF.

Ten or more counts support this clonotype. This chain uses TRBV12-3 or TRBV12-4 with TRBJ2-1; 9 nucleotides match TRBD2. The CDR3 covers 16 residues. Trimming at V came to 5 bases and at J to 4 bases, leaving 9 bases not matched to a gene. CDR3 DNA: TGTGCCAGCAGTCCATGGGCTAGCGGGACTTACAATGAGCAGTTCTTC. It yields the protein CASSPWASGTYNEQFF.

The V call is TRBV7-9, the J call TRBJ1-5, with D maybe TRBD1 (5 bases). Germline V gene lookup returns CDR1 SEHNR and CDR2 FQNEAQ (reference sequence). V lost 5 bases, J lost 1 base, and 9 bases lay in between. The CDR3 loop spans 14 amino acids. The DNA of the CDR3 is TGTGCCAGCAGCACGGGGGAGAGCAATCAGCCCCAGCATTTT. This sequence encodes CASSTGESNQPQHF.

This clonotype was observed at least ten times. The chain is built from TRBV20-1 and TRBJ1-1; D remains ambiguous. The CDR3 consists of 11 residues. CDR1 and CDR2 from the germline V gene are DFQATT and SNEGSKA (reference sequence). V was pared by 3 bases and J by 0 bases, with 2 bases between. The CDR3 loop is CSARVNTEAFF. The CDR3 DNA is TGCAGTGCTAGGGTGAACACTGAAGCTTTCTTT.

This clonotype came up many times. The rearrangement links TRBV25-1 to TRBJ2-5; 7 bases agree with TRBD1. From germline, CDR1 is MGHDK and CDR2 SYGVNS. The CDR3 totals 13 residues. The J segment lost 6 bases and the V segment lost 10 bases, leaving 11 bases of the junction unmatched. The CDR3 loop reads CATRLGQVQTQYF. The CDR3 DNA sequence: TGTGCCACCCGTCTTGGACAGGTCCAGACCCAGTACTTC.